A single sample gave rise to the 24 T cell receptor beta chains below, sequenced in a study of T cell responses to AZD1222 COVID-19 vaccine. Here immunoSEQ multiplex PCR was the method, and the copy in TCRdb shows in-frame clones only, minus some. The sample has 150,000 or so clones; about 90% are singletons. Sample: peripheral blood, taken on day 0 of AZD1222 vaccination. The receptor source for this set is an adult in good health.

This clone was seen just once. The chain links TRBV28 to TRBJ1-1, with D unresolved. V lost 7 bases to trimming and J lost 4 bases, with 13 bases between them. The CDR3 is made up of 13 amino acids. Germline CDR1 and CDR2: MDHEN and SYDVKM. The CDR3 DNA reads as TGTGCCAGCAATCGGGGTACGGGCACTGAAGCTTTCTTT. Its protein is CASNRGTGTEAFF.

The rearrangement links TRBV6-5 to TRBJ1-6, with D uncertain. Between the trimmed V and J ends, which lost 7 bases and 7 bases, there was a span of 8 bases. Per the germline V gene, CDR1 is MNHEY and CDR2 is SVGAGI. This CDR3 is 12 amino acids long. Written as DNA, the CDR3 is TGTGCCAGCAAGGCAGTCAATTCACCCCTCCACTTT. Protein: CASKAVNSPLHF.

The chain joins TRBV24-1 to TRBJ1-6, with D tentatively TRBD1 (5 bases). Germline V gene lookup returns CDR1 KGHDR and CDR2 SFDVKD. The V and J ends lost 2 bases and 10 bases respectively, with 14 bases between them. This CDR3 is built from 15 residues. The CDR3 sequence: CATSDSTLRGSPLHF. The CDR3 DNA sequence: TGTGCCACCAGTGATTCAACGTTGCGGGGGTCACCCCTCCACTTT.

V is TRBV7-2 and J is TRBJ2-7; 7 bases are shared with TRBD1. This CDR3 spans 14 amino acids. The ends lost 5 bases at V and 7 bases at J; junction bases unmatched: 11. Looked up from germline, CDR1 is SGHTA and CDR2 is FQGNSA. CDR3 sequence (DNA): TGTGCCAGCAGCGTACGACAGGGAATGCGGGAGCAGTACTTC. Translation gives CASSVRQGMREQYF.

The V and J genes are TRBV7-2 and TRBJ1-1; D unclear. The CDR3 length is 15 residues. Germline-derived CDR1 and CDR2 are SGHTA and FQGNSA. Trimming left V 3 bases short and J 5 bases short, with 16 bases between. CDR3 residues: CASSFFTGGLTEAFF. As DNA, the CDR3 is TGTGCCAGCAGCTTCTTTACGGGCGGACTAACTGAAGCTTTCTTT.

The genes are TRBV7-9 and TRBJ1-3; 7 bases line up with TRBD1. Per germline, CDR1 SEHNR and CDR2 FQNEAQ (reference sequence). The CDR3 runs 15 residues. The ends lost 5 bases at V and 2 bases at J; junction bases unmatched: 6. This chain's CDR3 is CASSADREAGNTIYF. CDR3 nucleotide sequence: TGTGCCAGCAGCGCCGACAGGGAGGCTGGAAACACCATATATTTT.

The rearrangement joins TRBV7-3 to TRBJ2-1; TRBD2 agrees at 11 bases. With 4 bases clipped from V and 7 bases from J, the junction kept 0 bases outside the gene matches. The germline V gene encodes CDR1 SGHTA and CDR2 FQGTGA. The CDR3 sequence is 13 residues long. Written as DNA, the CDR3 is TGTGCCAGCAGCTCTAGCGGGGGGAATGAGCAGTTCTTC. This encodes CASSSSGGNEQFF.

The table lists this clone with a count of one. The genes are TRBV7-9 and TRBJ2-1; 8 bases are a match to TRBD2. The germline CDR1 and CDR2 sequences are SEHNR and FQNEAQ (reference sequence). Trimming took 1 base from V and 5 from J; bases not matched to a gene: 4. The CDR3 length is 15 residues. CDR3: CASSLVAGSNNEQFF. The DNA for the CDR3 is TGTGCCAGCAGCTTAGTAGCGGGGAGTAACAATGAGCAGTTCTTC. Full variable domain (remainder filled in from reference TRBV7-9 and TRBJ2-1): DTGVSQNPRHKITKRGQNVTFRCDPISEHNRLYWYRQTLGQGPEFLTYFQNEAQLEKSRLLSDRFSAERPKGSFSTLEIQRTEQGDSAMYLCASSLVAGSNNEQFFGPGTRLTVL.

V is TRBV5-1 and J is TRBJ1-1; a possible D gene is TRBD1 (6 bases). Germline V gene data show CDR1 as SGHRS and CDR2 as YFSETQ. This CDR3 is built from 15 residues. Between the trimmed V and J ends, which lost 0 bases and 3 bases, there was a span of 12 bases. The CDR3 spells CASSLAAGVDTEAFF. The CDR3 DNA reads TGCGCCAGCAGCTTGGCAGCAGGGGTGGACACTGAAGCTTTCTTT.

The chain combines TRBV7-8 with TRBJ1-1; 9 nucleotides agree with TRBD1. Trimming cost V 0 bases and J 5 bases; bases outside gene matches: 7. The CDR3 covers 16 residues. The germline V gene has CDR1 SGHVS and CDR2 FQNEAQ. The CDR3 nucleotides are TGTGCCAGCAGCTTAGCCAACAGGGGGCGATCGACTGAAGCTTTCTTT. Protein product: CASSLANRGRSTEAFF.

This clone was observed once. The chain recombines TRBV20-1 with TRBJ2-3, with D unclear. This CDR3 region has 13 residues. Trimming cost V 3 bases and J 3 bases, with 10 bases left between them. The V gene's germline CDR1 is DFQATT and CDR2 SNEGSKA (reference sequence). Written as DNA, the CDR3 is TGCAGTGCTAGTGGGCCACTTACAGATACGCAGTATTTT. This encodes CSASGPLTDTQYF.

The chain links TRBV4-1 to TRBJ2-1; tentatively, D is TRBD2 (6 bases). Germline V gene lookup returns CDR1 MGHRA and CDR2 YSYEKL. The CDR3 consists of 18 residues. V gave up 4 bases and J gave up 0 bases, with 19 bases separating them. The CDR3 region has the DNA TGCGCCAGCAGCCCCCAGTCGGGCGCTAGCGCCTCCTACAATGAGCAGTTCTTC. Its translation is CASSPQSGASASYNEQFF.

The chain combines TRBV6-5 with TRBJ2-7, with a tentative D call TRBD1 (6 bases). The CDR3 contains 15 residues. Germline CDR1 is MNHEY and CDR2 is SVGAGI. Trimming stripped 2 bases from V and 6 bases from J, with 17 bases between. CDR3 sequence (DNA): TGTGCCAGCAGTTACCGGTTGCTGGACAGCACCGAGCAGTACTTC. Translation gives CASSYRLLDSTEQYF.

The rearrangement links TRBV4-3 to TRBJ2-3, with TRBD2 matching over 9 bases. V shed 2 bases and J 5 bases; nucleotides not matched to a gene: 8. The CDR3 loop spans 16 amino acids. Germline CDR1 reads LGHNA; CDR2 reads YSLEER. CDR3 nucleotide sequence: TGCGCCAGCAGCCAACATAGCGGGGGCCGGGGAGATACGCAGTATTTT. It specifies CASSQHSGGRGDTQYF.

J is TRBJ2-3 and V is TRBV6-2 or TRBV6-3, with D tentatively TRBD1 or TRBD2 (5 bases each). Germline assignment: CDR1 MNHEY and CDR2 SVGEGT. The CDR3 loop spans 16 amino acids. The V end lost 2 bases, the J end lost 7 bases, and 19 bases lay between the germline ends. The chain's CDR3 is CASSYESGRKTHTQYF. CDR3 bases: TGTGCCAGCAGTTACGAGTCGGGACGGAAAACTCATACGCAGTATTTT.

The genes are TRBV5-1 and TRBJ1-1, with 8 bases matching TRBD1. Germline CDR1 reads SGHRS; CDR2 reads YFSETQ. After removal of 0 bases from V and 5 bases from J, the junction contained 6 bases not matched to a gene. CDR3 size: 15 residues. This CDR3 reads CASSLGQGAGTEAFF. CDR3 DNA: TGCGCCAGCAGCTTGGGGCAGGGGGCGGGAACTGAAGCTTTCTTT.

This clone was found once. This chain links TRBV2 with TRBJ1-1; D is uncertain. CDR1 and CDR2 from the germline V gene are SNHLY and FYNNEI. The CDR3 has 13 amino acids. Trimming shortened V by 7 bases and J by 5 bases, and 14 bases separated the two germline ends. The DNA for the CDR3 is TGTGCCAGCACCCCAGTTGTTGGTACTGAAGCTTTCTTT. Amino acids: CASTPVVGTEAFF.

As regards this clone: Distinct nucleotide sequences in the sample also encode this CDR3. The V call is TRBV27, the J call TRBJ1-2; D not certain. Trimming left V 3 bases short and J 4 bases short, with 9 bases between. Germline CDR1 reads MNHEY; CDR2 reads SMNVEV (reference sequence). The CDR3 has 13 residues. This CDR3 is CASSLSGSYGYTF. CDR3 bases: TGTGCCAGCAGTTTGTCGGGCTCCTATGGCTACACCTTC.

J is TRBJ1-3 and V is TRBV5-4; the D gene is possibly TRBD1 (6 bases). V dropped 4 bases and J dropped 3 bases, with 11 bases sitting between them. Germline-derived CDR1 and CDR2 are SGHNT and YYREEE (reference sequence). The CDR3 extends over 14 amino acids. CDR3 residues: CASSAGVDGNTIYF. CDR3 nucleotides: TGTGCCAGCAGCGCAGGGGTGGATGGAAACACCATATATTTT.

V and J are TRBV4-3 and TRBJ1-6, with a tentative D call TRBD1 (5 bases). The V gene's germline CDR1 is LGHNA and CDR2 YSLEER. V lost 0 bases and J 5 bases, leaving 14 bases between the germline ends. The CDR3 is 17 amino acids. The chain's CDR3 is CASSQDSAGRNNSPLHF. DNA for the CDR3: TGCGCCAGCAGCCAAGATTCGGCAGGGAGGAATAATTCACCCCTCCACTTT.

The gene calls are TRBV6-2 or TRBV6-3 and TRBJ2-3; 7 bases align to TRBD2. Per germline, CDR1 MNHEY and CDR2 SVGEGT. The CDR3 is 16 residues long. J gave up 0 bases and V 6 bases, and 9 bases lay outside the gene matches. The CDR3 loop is CASSKLAGSSTDTQYF. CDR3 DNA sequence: TGTGCCAGCAGCAAGTTAGCGGGCTCTAGCACAGATACGCAGTATTTT.

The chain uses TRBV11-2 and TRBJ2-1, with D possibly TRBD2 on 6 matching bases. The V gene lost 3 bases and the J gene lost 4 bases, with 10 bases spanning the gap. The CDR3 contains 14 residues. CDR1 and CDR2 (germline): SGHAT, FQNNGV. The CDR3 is CASSFAGPYNEQFF. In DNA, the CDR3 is TGTGCCAGCAGCTTCGCGGGGCCTTACAATGAGCAGTTCTTC. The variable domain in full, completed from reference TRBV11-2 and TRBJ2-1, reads EAGVAQSPRYKIIEKRQSVAFWCNPISGHATLYWYQQILGQGPKLLIQFQNNGVVDDSQLPKDRFSAERLKGVDSTLKIQPAKLEDSAVYLCASSFAGPYNEQFFGPGTRLTVL.

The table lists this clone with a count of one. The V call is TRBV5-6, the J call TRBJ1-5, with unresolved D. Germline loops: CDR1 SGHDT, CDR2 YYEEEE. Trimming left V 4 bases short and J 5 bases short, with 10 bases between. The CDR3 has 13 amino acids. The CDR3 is CASSGSPDQPQHF. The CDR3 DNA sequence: TGTGCCAGCAGCGGGTCCCCCGATCAGCCCCAGCATTTT.

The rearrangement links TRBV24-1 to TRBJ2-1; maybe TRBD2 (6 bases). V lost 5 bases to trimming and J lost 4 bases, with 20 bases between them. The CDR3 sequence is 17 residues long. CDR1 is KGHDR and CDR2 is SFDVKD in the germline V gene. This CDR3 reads CATSGNPGLLLYNEQFF. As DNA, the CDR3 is TGTGCCACCAGTGGCAACCCTGGACTACTCCTTTACAATGAGCAGTTCTTC.